This is a list of T cell receptor beta chains from one sample in a study of beta chain features in type 1 diabetes. Assay: immunoSEQ multiplex PCR; the TCRdb copy retains only in-frame clones and omits some. The data contain some 500,000 clones, roughly an eighth of them seen just once; the ten biggest clones take up approximately 0.05%. Sequenced: naive CD4+ T cells from blood. The receptors here all came from a woman younger than 35 in good health. Each CDR3 is given with its conserved first and last residue. Each record gives: V gene, clone size, D gene, J gene, CDR3 DNA, CDR3 protein. D genes are given only for firm matches. Clone size is not always given. Where it is, it says once, few, many or a class for expanded clones.

TRBV5-1	.	.	TRBJ2-1	TGCGCCAGCAGCTTGGTGGTAAACAATGAGCAGTTCTTC	CASSLVVNNEQFF
TRBV18	few	.	TRBJ2-1	TGTGCCAGCTCACCACCGTGGGGGGCAGCCCAAAACAATGAGCAGTTCTTC	CASSPPWGAAQNNEQFF
TRBV7-7	few	.	TRBJ2-5	TGTGCTAGCAGCTTATCTTGGCCAGGCGAAGAGACCCAGTACTTC	CASSLSWPGEETQYF
TRBV7-2	few	.	TRBJ2-1	TGTGCCAGCACCTCTCTCATCAATGAGCAGTTCTTC	CASTSLINEQFF
TRBV4-3	.	.	TRBJ1-2	TGCGCCAGCAGCCAAGGAAGAGCGGGTGCCGCGGGCTACACCTTC	CASSQGRAGAAGYTF
TRBV7-3	.	TRBD2	TRBJ2-7	TGTGCCAGCAGCCGCTCGGGCGGGAGCACCCACGAGCAGTACTTC	CASSRSGGSTHEQYF
TRBV9	few	.	TRBJ2-2	TGTGCCAGCAGCGTAGCGGGCCCTTTCACCGGGGAGCTGTTTTTT	CASSVAGPFTGELFF
TRBV18	.	.	TRBJ2-2	TGTGCCAGCTCACCCCCCGTCGGGGAGCTGTTTTTT	CASSPPVGELFF
TRBV29-1	few	TRBD1	TRBJ1-4	TGCAGCGTCGAACTGACAGGGGGGAGCCGGGAAAAACTGTTTTTT	CSVELTGGSREKLFF
TRBV15	.	.	TRBJ2-1	TGTGCCACCAGCAGAGGCGGGGGCGGAAAGGCCAATGAGCAGTTCTTC	CATSRGGGGKANEQFF
TRBV5-1	.	.	TRBJ2-3	TGCGCCAGCCGAGTCCATTGGGGCGGAGTCGTCACAGATACGCAGTATTTT	CASRVHWGGVVTDTQYF
TRBV6-1	few	.	TRBJ2-1	TGTGCCAGCAGCGGGATTCTCTCCTACAATGAGCAGTTCTTC	CASSGILSYNEQFF
TRBV30	few	.	TRBJ2-7	TGTGCCTGGAGTGTTAACCATAACTACGAGCAGTACTTC	CAWSVNHNYEQYF
TRBV30	many	.	TRBJ2-1	TGTGCCTGGAGTGTACAAGTTCTAGGGTATGAGCAGTTCTTC	CAWSVQVLGYEQFF
TRBV5-1	.	.	TRBJ2-5	TGCGCCAGCAAACTACAGTCACAAGAGACCCAGTACTTC	CASKLQSQETQYF
TRBV7-3	few	.	TRBJ2-3	TGTGCCAGCCGAGGTATTTCCACAGATACGCAGTATTTT	CASRGISTDTQYF
TRBV6-6	.	.	TRBJ1-1	TGTGCCAGTACCTATGGCACTGAAGCTTTCTTT	CASTYGTEAFF
TRBV27	.	TRBD2	TRBJ2-7	TGTGCCAGCAGTCCTCCAAACCCTATAGCGGGAGCGATGTCCTACGAGCAGTACTTC	CASSPPNPIAGAMSYEQYF
TRBV11-2	.	TRBD2	TRBJ2-7	TGTGCCAGCAGCTTGGGACTAGGCAACGAGCAGTACTTC	CASSLGLGNEQYF
TRBV29-1	few	.	TRBJ2-3	TGCAGCGTCAGACCGGGACCACTTGGTGCAGATACGCAGTATTTT	CSVRPGPLGADTQYF
TRBV9	.	.	TRBJ1-3	TGTGCCAGCAGCGCGGACCCTGGAAACACCATATATTTT	CASSADPGNTIYF
TRBV5-4	.	.	TRBJ2-5	TGTGCCAGCAGCCGCGCCGGGACACGAAAAGAGACCCAGTACTTC	CASSRAGTRKETQYF
TRBV14	many	.	TRBJ2-4	TGTGCCAGCGGTAGAGGGAACATTCAGTACTTC	CASGRGNIQYF
TRBV4-1	few	.	TRBJ1-2	TGCGCCAGCAGCCGCCCCGTTGAGGGTAACTATGGCTACACCTTC	CASSRPVEGNYGYTF
TRBV6-5	.	.	TRBJ2-4	TGTGACAGCAGTTCCCCGGCCGGTGACATTCAGTACTTC	CDSSSPAGDIQYF
TRBV19	once	.	TRBJ2-4	TGTGCCAGTAGCCTAACCCTCCTAGTGCATTCTCTGGACATTCAGTACTTC	CASSLTLLVHSLDIQYF
TRBV16	few	TRBD1	TRBJ2-7	TGTGCCAGCAGCCAGGGACAGGGCCTCGACGAGCAGTACTTC	CASSQGQGLDEQYF
TRBV18	.	.	TRBJ2-1	TGTGCCAGTCTCCGAAGGGTAATAGAAGAGAATGAGCAGTTCTTC	CASLRRVIEENEQFF
TRBV7-2	once	.	TRBJ2-2	TGTGCCAGCAGCTTACAACAGGTCGGGGAGCTGTTTTTT	CASSLQQVGELFF
TRBV7-6	.	.	TRBJ2-1	TGTGCCAGCAGCTCGGGACCCTTGTACTACAATGAGCAGTTCTTC	CASSSGPLYYNEQFF
TRBV25-1	few	.	TRBJ2-3	TGTGCCAGCAGAACAGGGAGGTTAGAGTATTTT	CASRTGRLEYF
TRBV13	.	.	TRBJ2-5	TGTGCCAGCAGCTTAGGCTGGGTGGCTGATTTTTTGGAGACCCAGTACTTC	CASSLGWVADFLETQYF
TRBV4-3	few	.	TRBJ2-7	TGCGCCAGCAGCCAAGATTATTCGGGCGGAATCTACGAGCAGTACTTC	CASSQDYSGGIYEQYF
TRBV6-5	.	.	TRBJ2-1	TGTGCCAGTGCAAGAAGCGGGCCAGCGAACAATGAGCAGTTCTTC	CASARSGPANNEQFF
TRBV4-3	few	.	TRBJ2-1	TGCGCCAGCAGCCAAAATCGGAGGGATGAGCAGTTCTTC	CASSQNRRDEQFF
TRBV6-1	.	.	TRBJ2-3	TGTGCCAGCCTCGCCCGTGGAGGGGATACGCAGTATTTT	CASLARGGDTQYF
TRBV10-3	few	.	TRBJ2-1	TGTGCCATCAGTGGGGAGCCTGGCAATGAGCAGTTCTTC	CAISGEPGNEQFF
TRBV5-4	few	.	TRBJ2-3	TGTGCCAGCAGCTCGGCTGGGCGGTGGAAGGATACGCAGTATTTT	CASSSAGRWKDTQYF
TRBV5-1	.	.	TRBJ2-3	TGCGCCAGCAGCTTGGGAGGGTACGCCACAGATACGCAGTATTTT	CASSLGGYATDTQYF
TRBV30	.	.	TRBJ2-7	TGTGCCTGGAAATCGCGGAGTACGTCTTCCTACGAGCAGTACTTC	CAWKSRSTSSYEQYF
TRBV7-2	.	TRBD2	TRBJ2-3	TGTGCCAGCAGCCCGGGACTAGCGTCAGATACGCAGTATTTT	CASSPGLASDTQYF
TRBV6-6	few	.	TRBJ2-7	TGTGCCAGCAGTCTCCTAGACGAGCAGTACTTC	CASSLLDEQYF
TRBV30	.	.	TRBJ2-6	TGTGCCTGGCGTGTCGGTGGGACTGGGGCCAACGTCCTGACTTTC	CAWRVGGTGANVLTF
TRBV11-3	.	TRBD2	TRBJ2-3	TGTGCCAGCAGCTTAGGAGTAGCGGGAGCAGATACGCAGTATTTT	CASSLGVAGADTQYF
TRBV19	few	.	TRBJ2-7	TGTGCCGTAGCGGACGGAATCTACGAGCAGTACTTC	CAVADGIYEQYF
TRBV18	.	.	TRBJ2-1	TGTGCCAGCTCACTCTTGGAAGCGGATGAGCAGTTCTTC	CASSLLEADEQFF
TRBV14	.	.	TRBJ1-2	TGTGCCAGCAGCCAAGGCAGAGATTATGGCTACACCTTC	CASSQGRDYGYTF
TRBV28	.	TRBD2	TRBJ2-3	TGTGCCAGCACCCAAATCGGGACTAGTAGGGATACGCAGTATTTT	CASTQIGTSRDTQYF
TRBV6-5	few	.	TRBJ2-5	TGTGCCAGCAGTTACTCGGGGGACCAAGAGACCCAGTACTTC	CASSYSGDQETQYF
TRBV23-1	few	.	TRBJ2-7	TGCGCCAGCAGTCCTATCCCCGGGGCAGGGCGAACCTACGAGCAGTACTTC	CASSPIPGAGRTYEQYF
TRBV7-2	.	.	TRBJ2-5	TGTGCCAGCAGCCGATCGATTACTAGGGAGACCCAGTACTTC	CASSRSITRETQYF
TRBV28	.	TRBD2	TRBJ2-5	TGTGCCAGCAGTCCCCGCTGGACTAGCGGGGGGATAAAGACCCAGTACTTC	CASSPRWTSGGIKTQYF
TRBV7-9	.	.	TRBJ2-1	TGTGCCAGCAGCGCGCCGGGGAACAAAGGGAGGAATGAGCAGTTCTTC	CASSAPGNKGRNEQFF